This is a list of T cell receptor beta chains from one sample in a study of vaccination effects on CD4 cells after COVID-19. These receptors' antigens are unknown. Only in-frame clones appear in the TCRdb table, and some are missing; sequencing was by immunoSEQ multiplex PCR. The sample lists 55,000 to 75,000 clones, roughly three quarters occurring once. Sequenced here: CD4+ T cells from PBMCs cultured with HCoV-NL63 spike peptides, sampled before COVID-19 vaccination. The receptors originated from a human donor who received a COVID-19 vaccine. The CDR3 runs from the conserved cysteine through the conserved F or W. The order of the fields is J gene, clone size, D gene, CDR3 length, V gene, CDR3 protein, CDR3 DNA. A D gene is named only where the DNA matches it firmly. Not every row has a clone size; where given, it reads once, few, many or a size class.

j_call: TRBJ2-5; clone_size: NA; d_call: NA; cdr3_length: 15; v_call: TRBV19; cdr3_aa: CASSTGTSTGETQYF; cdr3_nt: TGTGCCAGTAGTACCGGGACCTCCACCGGGGAGACCCAGTACTTC
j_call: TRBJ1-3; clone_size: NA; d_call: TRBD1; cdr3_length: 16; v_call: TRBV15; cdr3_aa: CATNRDRQNSGNTIYF; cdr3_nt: TGTGCCACGAATCGGGACAGGCAAAACTCTGGAAACACCATATATTTT
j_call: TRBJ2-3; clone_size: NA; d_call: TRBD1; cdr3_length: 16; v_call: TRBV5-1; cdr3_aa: CASSWGTGRGTDTQYF; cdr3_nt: TGCGCCAGCAGCTGGGGGACAGGTCGGGGGACAGATACGCAGTATTTT
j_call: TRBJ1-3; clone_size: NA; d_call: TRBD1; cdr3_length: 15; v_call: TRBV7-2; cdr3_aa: CASSLPDRDGNTIYF; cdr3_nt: TGTGCCAGCAGCTTACCCGACAGGGATGGAAACACCATATATTTT
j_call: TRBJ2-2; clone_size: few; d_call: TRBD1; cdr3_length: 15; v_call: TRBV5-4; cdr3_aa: CASSFGQGNTGELFF; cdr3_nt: TGTGCCAGCAGCTTCGGACAGGGGAACACCGGGGAGCTGTTTTTT
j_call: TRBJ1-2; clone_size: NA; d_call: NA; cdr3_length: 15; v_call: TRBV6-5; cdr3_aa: CASSYSKRGSRGYTF; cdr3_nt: TGTGCCAGCAGTTACTCGAAGCGGGGCTCTCGTGGCTACACCTTC
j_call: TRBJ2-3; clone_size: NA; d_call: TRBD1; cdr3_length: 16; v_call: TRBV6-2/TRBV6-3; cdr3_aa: CASSPYRGAPPYTQYF; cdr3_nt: TGTGCCAGCAGCCCATACAGGGGCGCTCCCCCTTATACGCAGTATTTT
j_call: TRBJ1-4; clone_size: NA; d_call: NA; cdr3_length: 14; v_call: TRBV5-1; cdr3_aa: CASSRGATNEKLFF; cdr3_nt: TGCGCCAGCAGCCGCGGGGCAACTAATGAAAAACTGTTTTTT
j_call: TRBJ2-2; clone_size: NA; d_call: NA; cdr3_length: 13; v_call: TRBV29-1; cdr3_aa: CSFTSGSTGELFF; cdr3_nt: TGCAGCTTCACATCGGGATCCACCGGGGAGCTGTTTTTT
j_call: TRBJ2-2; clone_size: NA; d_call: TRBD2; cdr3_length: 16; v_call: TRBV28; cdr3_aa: CASSFPQRGNTGELFF; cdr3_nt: TGTGCCAGCAGTTTCCCCCAGCGGGGGAACACCGGGGAGCTGTTTTTT
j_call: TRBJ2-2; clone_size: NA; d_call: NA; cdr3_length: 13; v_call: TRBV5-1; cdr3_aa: CASSQDEAGELFF; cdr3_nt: TGCGCCAGCAGCCAGGACGAGGCCGGGGAGCTGTTTTTT
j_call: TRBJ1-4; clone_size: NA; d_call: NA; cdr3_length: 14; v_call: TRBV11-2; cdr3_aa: CASSLEQRGEKLFF; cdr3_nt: TGTGCCAGCAGCTTAGAACAGAGGGGGGAGAAACTGTTTTTT
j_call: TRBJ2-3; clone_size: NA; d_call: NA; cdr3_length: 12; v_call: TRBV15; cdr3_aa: CATSRDAIVRYF; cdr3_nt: TGTGCCACCAGCAGAGATGCGATAGTACGGTATTTT
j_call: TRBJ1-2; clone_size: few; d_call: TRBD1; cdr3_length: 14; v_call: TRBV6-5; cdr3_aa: CASTLKTGDYGYTF; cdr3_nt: TGTGCCAGCACCCTAAAGACAGGGGACTATGGCTACACCTTC
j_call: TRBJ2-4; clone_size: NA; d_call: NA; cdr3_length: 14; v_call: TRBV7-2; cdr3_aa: CASSLLQGPNIQYF; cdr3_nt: TGTGCCAGCAGCTTATTACAGGGTCCAAACATTCAGTACTTC
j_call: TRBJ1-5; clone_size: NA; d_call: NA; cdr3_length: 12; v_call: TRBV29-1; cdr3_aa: CSVGDSNQPQHF; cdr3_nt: TGCAGCGTTGGGGACAGCAATCAGCCCCAGCATTTT
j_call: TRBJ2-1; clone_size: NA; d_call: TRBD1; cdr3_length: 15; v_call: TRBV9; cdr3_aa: CASTKGGTGLNEQFF; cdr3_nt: TGTGCCAGCACGAAAGGCGGGACAGGACTCAATGAGCAGTTCTTC
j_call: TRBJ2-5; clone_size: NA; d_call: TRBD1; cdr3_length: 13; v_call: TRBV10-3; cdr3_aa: CAISEAGGKTQYF; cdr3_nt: TGTGCCATCAGTGAGGCAGGGGGAAAGACCCAGTACTTC
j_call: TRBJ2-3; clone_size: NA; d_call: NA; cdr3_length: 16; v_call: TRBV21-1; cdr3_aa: CASSKRWHSSTDTQYF; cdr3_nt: TGTGCCAGCAGCAAAAGGTGGCACAGTAGCACAGATACGCAGTATTTT
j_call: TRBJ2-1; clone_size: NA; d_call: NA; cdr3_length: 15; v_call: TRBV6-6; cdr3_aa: CASSYVRSSYNEQFF; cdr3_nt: TGTGCCAGCAGTTACGTCCGGAGCTCCTACAATGAGCAGTTCTTC
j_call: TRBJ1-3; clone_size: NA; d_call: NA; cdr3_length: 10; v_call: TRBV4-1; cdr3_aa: CASRGNTIYF; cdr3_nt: TGCGCCAGCAGGGGAAACACCATATATTTT
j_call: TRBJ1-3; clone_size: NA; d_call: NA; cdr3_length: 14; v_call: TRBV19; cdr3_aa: CASSILNSGNTIYF; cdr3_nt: TGTGCCAGTAGTATCTTGAACTCTGGAAACACCATATATTTT
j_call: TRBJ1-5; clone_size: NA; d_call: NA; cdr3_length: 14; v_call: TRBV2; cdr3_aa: CASSGSYSNQPQHF; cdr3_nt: TGTGCCAGCAGCGGATCATATAGCAATCAGCCCCAGCATTTT
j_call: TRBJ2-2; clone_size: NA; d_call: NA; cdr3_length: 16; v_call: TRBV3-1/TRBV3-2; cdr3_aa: CASRTGIIANTGELFF; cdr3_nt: TGTGCCAGCAGGACGGGGATTATAGCGAACACCGGGGAGCTGTTTTTT
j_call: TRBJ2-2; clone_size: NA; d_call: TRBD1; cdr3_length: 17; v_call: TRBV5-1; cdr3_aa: CASSGVRTGEYTGELFF; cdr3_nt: TGCGCCAGCAGCGGGGTTCGGACAGGGGAGTACACCGGGGAGCTGTTTTTT
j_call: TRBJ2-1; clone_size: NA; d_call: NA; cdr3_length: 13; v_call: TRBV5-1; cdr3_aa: CASSLREGDEQFF; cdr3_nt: TGCGCCAGCAGCTTACGAGAAGGGGATGAGCAGTTCTTC
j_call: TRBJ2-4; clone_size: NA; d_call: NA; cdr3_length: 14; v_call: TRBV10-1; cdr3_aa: CASSEAGTKNIQYF; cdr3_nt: TGCGCCAGCAGTGAGGCGGGAACCAAAAACATTCAGTACTTC
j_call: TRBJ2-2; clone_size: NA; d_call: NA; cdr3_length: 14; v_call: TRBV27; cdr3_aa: CASSPRPVTGELFF; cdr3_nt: TGTGCCAGCAGTCCCCGCCCGGTCACCGGGGAGCTGTTTTTT
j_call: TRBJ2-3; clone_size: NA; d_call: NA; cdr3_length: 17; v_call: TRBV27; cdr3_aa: CASSSPSGRGSTDTQYF; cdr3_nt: TGTGCCAGCAGTTCCCCCTCGGGGCGGGGAAGCACAGATACGCAGTATTTT
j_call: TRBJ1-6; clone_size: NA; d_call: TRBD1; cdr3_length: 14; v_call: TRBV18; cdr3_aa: CASSPTGTESPLHF; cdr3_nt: TGTGCCAGCTCCCCGACAGGGACGGAGTCACCCCTCCACTTT
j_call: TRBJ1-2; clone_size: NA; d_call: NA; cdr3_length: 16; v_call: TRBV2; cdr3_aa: CASSSPIWSANYGYTF; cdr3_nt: TGTGCCAGCAGTTCCCCGATCTGGTCCGCTAACTATGGCTACACCTTC
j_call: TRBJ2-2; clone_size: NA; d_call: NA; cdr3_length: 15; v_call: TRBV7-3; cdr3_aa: CASSPSAANTGELFF; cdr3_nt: TGTGCCAGCAGTCCCTCCGCAGCGAACACCGGGGAGCTGTTTTTT
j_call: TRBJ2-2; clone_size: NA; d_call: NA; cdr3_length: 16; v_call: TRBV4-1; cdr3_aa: CASSQDPGANTGELFF; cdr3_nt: TGCGCCAGCAGCCAAGATCCCGGTGCGAACACCGGGGAGCTGTTTTTT
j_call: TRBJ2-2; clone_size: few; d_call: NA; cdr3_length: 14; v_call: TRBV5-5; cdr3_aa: CASRPLLNTGELFF; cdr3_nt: TGTGCCAGCAGACCTCTACTCAACACCGGGGAGCTGTTTTTT
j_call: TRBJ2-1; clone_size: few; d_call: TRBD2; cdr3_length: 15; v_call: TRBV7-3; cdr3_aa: CASSRGLAAYNEQFF; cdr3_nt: TGTGCCAGCAGTCGTGGACTAGCGGCCTACAATGAGCAGTTCTTC
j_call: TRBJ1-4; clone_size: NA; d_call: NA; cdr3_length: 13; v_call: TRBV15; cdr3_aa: CATSRAIFEKLFF; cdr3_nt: TGTGCCACCAGCAGAGCCATTTTTGAAAAACTGTTTTTT
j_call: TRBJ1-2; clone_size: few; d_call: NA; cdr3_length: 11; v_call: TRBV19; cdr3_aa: CASNSGYGYTF; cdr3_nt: TGTGCCAGTAATAGCGGCTATGGCTACACCTTC
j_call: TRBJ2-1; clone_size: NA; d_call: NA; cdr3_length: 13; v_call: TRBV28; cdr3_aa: CASSLPPQGRQFF; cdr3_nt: TGTGCCAGCAGTCTGCCCCCACAGGGCAGACAGTTCTTC
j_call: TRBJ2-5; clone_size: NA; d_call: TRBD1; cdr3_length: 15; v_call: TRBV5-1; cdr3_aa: CASSLAQGAWETQYF; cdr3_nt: TGCGCCAGCAGCTTGGCACAGGGGGCGTGGGAGACCCAGTACTTC
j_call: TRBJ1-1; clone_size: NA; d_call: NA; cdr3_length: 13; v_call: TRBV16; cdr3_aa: CASSRLGSTEAFF; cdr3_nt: TGTGCCAGCAGCCGTTTGGGATCAACTGAAGCTTTCTTT
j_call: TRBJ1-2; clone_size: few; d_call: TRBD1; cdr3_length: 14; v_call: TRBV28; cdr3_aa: CASSGGGLDYGYTF; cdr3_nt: TGTGCCAGCAGCGGAGGGGGCCTTGACTATGGCTACACCTTC
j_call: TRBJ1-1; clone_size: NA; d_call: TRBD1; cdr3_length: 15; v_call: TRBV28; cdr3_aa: CASNFYRTGAAEAFF; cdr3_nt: TGTGCCAGCAATTTCTACAGAACAGGGGCCGCTGAAGCTTTCTTT
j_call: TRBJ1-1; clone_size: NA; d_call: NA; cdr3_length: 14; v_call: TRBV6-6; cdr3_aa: CAGGGRGADTEAFF; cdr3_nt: TGTGCCGGGGGGGGGAGGGGCGCCGACACTGAAGCTTTCTTT
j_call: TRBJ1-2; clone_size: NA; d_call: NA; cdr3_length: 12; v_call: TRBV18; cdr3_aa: CASSPPAYGYTF; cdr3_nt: TGTGCCAGCTCACCACCCGCGTATGGCTACACCTTC
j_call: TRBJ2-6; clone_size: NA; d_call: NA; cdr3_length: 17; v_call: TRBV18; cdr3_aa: CASSQGTPSSGANVLTF; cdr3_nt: TGTGCCAGCTCACAGGGGACCCCCAGCTCTGGGGCCAACGTCCTGACTTTC
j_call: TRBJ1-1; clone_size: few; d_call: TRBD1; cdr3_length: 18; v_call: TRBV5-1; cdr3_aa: CASSYRQGLNIWNTEAFF; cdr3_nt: TGCGCCAGCAGCTACCGACAGGGGCTGAATATATGGAACACTGAAGCTTTCTTT
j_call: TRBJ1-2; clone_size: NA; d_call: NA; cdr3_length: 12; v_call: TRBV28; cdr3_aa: CASSITQGGDTF; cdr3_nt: TGTGCCAGCAGTATAACCCAGGGAGGTGACACCTTC
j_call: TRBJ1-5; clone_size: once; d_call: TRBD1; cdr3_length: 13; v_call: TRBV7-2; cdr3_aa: CASSPDRDQPQHF; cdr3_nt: TGTGCCAGCAGCCCGGACAGGGACCAGCCCCAGCATTTT